This T cell receptor beta chain came from a study of cytomegalovirus exposure and HLA in healthy donors. All donors participated as healthy donors of bone marrow. Nominally healthy donors were sampled, though unrecorded immune exposures were likely. PCR amplification relied on 60 Vbeta primers (plus 13 Jbeta primers). Assay: immunoSEQ multiplex PCR; the TCRdb copy retains only in-frame clones and omits some. The sample gives around 91,000 clones, about 77% of which show up once; 2% to 3% is in the top ten. The V and J ends lost 3 bases and 0 bases respectively, with 15 bases between them. The germline V gene encodes CDR1 SEHNR and CDR2 FQNEAQ (reference sequence). The CDR3 has 17 amino acids.

This TCR derives from a male donor in good health and CMV-seropositive. V usage is TRBV7-9 and J usage is TRBJ2-1; D remains ambiguous. The specimen was PBMCs. The CDR3 is CASSFRVAQSSYNEQFF. CDR3 nucleotides: TGTGCCAGCAGCTTTCGAGTTGCACAGAGCTCCTACAATGAGCAGTTCTTC.